The clone carrying this T cell receptor (beta chain) was observed a handful of times. The repertoire was sequenced with immunoSEQ multiplex PCR; TCRdb's copy has only in-frame clones and lacks some. The sample gives over 8,500 clones, about 79% of which show up once; roughly 15% is in the top ten. This specimen comes from a study of cytotoxic CD8 clonotypes in ibrutinib-treated CLL. Material: PBMCs, obtained at disease progression, from a patient treated with ibrutinib. This clonotype was sampled from a human donor with chronic lymphocytic leukemia.

The CDR3 DNA reads as TGTGCCAGCAGCTTATGGTCAGATACGCAGTATTTT. Protein: CASSLWSDTQYF. The chain is built from TRBV7-9 and TRBJ2-3; unclear D gene. CDR3 size: 12 residues. V shed 2 bases and J shed 4 bases, with 4 bases lying between them. Per germline, CDR1 SEHNR and CDR2 FQNEAQ (reference sequence).